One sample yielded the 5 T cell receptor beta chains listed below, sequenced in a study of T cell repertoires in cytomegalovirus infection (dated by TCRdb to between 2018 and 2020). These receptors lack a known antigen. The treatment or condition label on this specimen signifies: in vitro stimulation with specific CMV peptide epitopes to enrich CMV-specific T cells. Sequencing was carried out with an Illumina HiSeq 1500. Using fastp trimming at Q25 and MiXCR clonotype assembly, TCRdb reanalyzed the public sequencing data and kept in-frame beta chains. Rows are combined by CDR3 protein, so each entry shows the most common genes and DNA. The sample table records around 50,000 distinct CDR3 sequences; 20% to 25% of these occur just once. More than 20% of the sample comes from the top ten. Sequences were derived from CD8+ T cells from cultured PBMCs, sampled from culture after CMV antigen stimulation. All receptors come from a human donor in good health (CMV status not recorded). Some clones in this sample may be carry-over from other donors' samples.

This CDR3 is CASSLAPGRFSTDTQYF. The CDR3 DNA sequence: TGTGCCAGCAGCTTAGCCCCGGGACGTTTTAGCACAGATACGCAGTATTTT. The chain combines TRBV7-2 with TRBJ2-3; D possibly uses TRBD1 or TRBD2 (5 bases each). Germline V lookup: CDR1 SGHTA, CDR2 FQGNSA. Trimming cost V 0 bases and J 0 bases, with 13 bases left between them. This CDR3 comprises 17 residues.

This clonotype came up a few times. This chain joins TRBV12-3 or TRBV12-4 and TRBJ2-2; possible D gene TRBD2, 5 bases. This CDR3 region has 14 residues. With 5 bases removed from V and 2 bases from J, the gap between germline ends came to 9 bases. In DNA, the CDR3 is TGTGCCAGCAGTCGACCGGGAAACACCGGGGAGCTGTTTTTT. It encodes CASSRPGNTGELFF.

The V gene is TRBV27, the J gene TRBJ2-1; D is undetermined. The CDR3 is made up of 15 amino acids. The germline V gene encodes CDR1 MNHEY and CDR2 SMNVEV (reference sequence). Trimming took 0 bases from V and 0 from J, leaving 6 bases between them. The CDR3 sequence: CASSLSPSSYNEQFF. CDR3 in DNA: TGTGCCAGCAGTTTATCCCCGAGCTCCTACAATGAGCAGTTCTTC.

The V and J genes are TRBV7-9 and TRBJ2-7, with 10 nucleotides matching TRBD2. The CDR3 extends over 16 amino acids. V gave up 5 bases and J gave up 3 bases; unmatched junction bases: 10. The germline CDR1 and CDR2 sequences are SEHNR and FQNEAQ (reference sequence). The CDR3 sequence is CASSIIGGLAVYEQYF. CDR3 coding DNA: TGTGCCAGCAGCATTATAGGAGGACTAGCGGTCTACGAGCAGTACTTC.

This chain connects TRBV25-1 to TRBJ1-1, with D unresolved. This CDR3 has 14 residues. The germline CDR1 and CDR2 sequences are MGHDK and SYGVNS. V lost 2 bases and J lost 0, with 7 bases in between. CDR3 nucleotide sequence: TGTGCCAGCAGTGAACGCTTCTTGAACACTGAAGCTTTCTTT. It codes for CASSERFLNTEAFF. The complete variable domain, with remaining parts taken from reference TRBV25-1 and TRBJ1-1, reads EADIYQTPRYLVIGTGKKITLECSQTMGHDKMYWYQQDPGMELHLIHYSYGVNSTEKGDLSSESTVSRIRTEHFPLTLESARPSHTSQYLCASSERFLNTEAFFGQGTRLTVV.